The entry below gives a single T cell receptor (beta chain) sequence along with its context. Seattle enrolled patients during active infection and tracked them longitudinally. This sample was taken from a study of blood T cell repertoires in COVID-19. Study-wide background: Some COVID-19 samples were acute and others convalescent; all came from the United States, Italy and Spain. PBMCs, B-cell-depleted T cells, or T cells were the source of the cDNA or gDNA that made up the material.

Authors' data handling: Estimates of nucleated cell counts were drawn from the amplification of reference gene primers. TCRdb's table, derived via immunoSEQ multiplex PCR, lists solely in-frame clones and lacks some. V and J calls and clone size are copied from that table; D and trimming were computed from the DNA. The sample yields roughly 500,000 clones, approximately 92% seen once. This sequence originates from a young man with COVID-19, enrolled during active disease. Sequencing was carried out using peripheral blood.

CDR3 bases: TGTGCCAGCAGTCACGGGGGGGACTACAATGAGCAGTTCTTC. Its protein product is CASSHGGDYNEQFF. The rearrangement joins TRBV9 to TRBJ2-1; TRBD2 matches 8 bases. CDR1 is SGDLS, CDR2 YYNGEE, per germline. V lost 5 bases and J lost 3; bases outside the gene matches: 4. This CDR3 is 14 amino acids long.